Shown below are 10 T cell receptor beta chains from a single sample sequenced in a study of low-dose radiotherapy and immunotherapy resistance in tumors. Covering alpha and beta chains, TRAV- and TRBV-specific primers were used for the first-strand cDNA. With a constant-region primer and a V-primer adapter, TCRs were subjected to about 20 PCR cycles of amplification. TCRdb fed the reads into MiXCR, producing one record per CDR3 protein. This table holds 55,000 to 80,000 distinct CDR3 sequences, more than 20% found once. Time point indicated: before trial treatment. The sequencing used PBMCs, collected before treatment. The receptors derive from a male donor with rectosigmoid adenocarcinoma.

At least ten counts were recorded for this clonotype. This chain uses TRBV5-1 with TRBJ2-1; D is ambiguous. Germline lookup yields CDR1 SGHRS and CDR2 YFSETQ. This CDR3 is built from 15 residues. The V end was cut by 5 bases, the J end by 8 bases, with 20 bases between. CDR3 in amino acids: CASRIRLSLRDEQFF. The CDR3 nucleotides read TGCGCCAGCAGAATAAGGTTATCCTTACGGGATGAGCAGTTCTTC.

At least ten counts were recorded for this clonotype. The chain combines TRBV7-9 with TRBJ2-7; D perhaps matches TRBD2 (5 bases). The V and J ends lost 1 base and 5 bases respectively, with 15 bases between them. The CDR3 is made up of 15 amino acids. Looked up from germline, CDR1 is SEHNR and CDR2 is FQNEAQ (reference sequence). As DNA, the CDR3 is TGTGCCAGCAGCTTAGAGCTGGGTCGGAGGAACGAGCAGTACTTC. It encodes CASSLELGRRNEQYF.

CDR3 sequence (DNA): TGCAGTGCTGGGGTCATGGAAGAGACCCAGTACTTC. As protein: CSAGVMEETQYF. V gene TRBV20-1 combines with J gene TRBJ2-5; D not resolved. Trimming removed 5 bases from V and 3 bases from J, with 10 bases in between. Germline assignment: CDR1 DFQATT and CDR2 SNEGSKA (reference sequence). The CDR3 totals 12 residues.

The rearrangement joins TRBV6-5 to TRBJ2-3; 10 nucleotides agree with TRBD1. This CDR3 contains 15 residues. Germline-derived CDR1 and CDR2 are MNHEY and SVGAGI. The V gene end was trimmed by 4 bases and the J gene end by 2 bases; junction bases not matched to a gene: 3. The CDR3 reads CASSSGTGATDTQYF. The CDR3 DNA sequence: TGTGCCAGCAGTTCCGGGACAGGGGCCACAGATACGCAGTATTTT.

The sample holds many counts of this clonotype. The genes are TRBV2 and TRBJ1-4; TRBD1 might be the D (6 bases). This CDR3 is 11 amino acids long. In germline, CDR1 is SNHLY, CDR2 FYNNEI. V gave up 5 bases and J gave up 16 bases, with 14 bases separating them. CDR3 residues: CASSLLRGEFF. The DNA for the CDR3 is TGTGCCAGCAGTCTCCTCAGGGGCGAGTTTTTT. The full variable domain, its missing parts supplied by reference TRBV2 and TRBJ1-4, is EPEVTQTPSHQVTQMGQEVILRCVPISNHLYFYWYRQILGQKVEFLVSFYNNEISEKSEIFDDQFSVERPDGSNFTLKIRSTKLEDSAMYFCASSLLRGEFFGSGTQLSVL.

This clonotype was seen more than once but under ten times. This may come from a read error, since a much larger clone is one base off. The CDR3 DNA reads as TGTGCCAGCAGCTCCAGAGCGGGAGGCGACGAGCAGTTCTTC. Translated: CASSSRAGGDEQFF. V gene TRBV3-1 combines with J gene TRBJ2-7; 9 bases agree with TRBD2. The J call could be wrong; TRBJ2-1 is a better fit for the DNA end. The CDR3 runs 14 residues. Germline V lookup: CDR1 LGHDT, CDR2 YNNKEL (reference sequence).

The rearrangement links TRBV28 to TRBJ2-1; TRBD2 aligns across 11 bases. Germline V gene data show CDR1 as MDHEN and CDR2 as SYDVKM. The CDR3 runs 15 residues. J was trimmed by 6 bases and V by 6 bases; bases with no gene match: 7. The CDR3 loop is CASRQTSGSFNEQFF. Written as DNA, the CDR3 is TGTGCCAGCAGACAAACTAGCGGGAGTTTCAATGAGCAGTTCTTC. The full variable domain, rest sourced from reference TRBV28 and TRBJ2-1, is DVKVTQSSRYLVKRTGEKVFLECVQDMDHENMFWYRQDPGLGLRLIYFSYDVKMKEKGDIPEGYSVSREKKERFSLILESASTNQTSMYLCASRQTSGSFNEQFFGPGTRLTVL.

This clonotype has at least ten counts. The chain uses TRBV28 and TRBJ2-1; a weak D match, TRBD2 (7 bases). V lost 3 bases and J lost 12, with 21 bases in between. Germline V gene lookup returns CDR1 MDHEN and CDR2 SYDVKM. The CDR3 totals 15 residues. CDR3 amino acids: CASSLIGGGAFRQFF. For the CDR3, the DNA is TGTGCCAGCAGTTTGATTGGAGGGGGGGCTTTTAGGCAGTTCTTC.

This clonotype was counted at least ten times. V gene TRBV5-1 combines with J gene TRBJ1-3; D unresolved. The V end was cut by 4 bases, the J end by 0 bases, with 14 bases between. Germline V CDR1 and CDR2: SGHRS, YFSETQ. This CDR3 contains 16 residues. The CDR3 loop is CASSPIGGSSGNTIYF. DNA for the CDR3: TGCGCCAGCAGCCCGATCGGAGGGTCCTCTGGAAACACCATATATTTT.

There are many counts of this clonotype. The rearrangement joins TRBV19 to TRBJ2-3; 7 bases map to TRBD2. Germline CDR1 LNHDA, CDR2 SQIVND (reference sequence). Losses at the gene ends were 3 bases for V and 1 base for J; bases not matched to a gene: 13. The CDR3 consists of 18 residues. The CDR3 here is CASSMCRAGEACTDTQYF. For the CDR3, the DNA is TGTGCCAGTAGTATGTGTAGGGCGGGAGAAGCGTGCACAGATACGCAGTATTTT.